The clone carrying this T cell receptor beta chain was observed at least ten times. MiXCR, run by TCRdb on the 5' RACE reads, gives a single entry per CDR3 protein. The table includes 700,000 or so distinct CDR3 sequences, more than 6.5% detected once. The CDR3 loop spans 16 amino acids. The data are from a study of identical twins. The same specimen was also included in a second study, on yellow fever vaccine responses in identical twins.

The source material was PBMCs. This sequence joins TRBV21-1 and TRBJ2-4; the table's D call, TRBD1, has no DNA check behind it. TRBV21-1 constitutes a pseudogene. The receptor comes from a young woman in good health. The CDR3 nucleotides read TGTGCCAGCAGCGGGACAGGGGGGCTAGCCAAAAACATTCAGTACTTC. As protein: CASSGTGGLAKNIQYF.